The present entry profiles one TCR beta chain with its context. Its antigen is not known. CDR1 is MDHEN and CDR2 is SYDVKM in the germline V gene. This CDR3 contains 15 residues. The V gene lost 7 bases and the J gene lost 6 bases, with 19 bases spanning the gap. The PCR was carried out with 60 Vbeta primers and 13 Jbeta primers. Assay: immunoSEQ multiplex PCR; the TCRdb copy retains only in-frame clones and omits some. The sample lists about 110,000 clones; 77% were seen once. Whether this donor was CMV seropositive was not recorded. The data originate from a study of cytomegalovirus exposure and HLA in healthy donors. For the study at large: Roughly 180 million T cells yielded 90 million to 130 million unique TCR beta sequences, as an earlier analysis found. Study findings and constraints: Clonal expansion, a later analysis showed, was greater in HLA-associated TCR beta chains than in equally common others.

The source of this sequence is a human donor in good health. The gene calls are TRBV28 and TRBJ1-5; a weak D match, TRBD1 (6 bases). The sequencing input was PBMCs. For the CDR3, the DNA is TGTGCCAGCACCGACGCCAGGGGAGAAGGTCAGCCCCAGCATTTT. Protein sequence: CASTDARGEGQPQHF.